This record looks at one T cell receptor (beta chain) sequence and its context. With V trimmed by 7 bases and J by 2 bases, 4 bases remained unmatched. Germline CDR1 MNHEY, CDR2 SVGAGI. The CDR3 runs to 13 residues. The library tagged each cDNA molecule with unique molecular identifiers. TCRdb used MiXCR to reprocess the 5' RACE reads, holding one entry per CDR3 protein. The sample carries about 110,000 distinct CDR3 sequences, approximately 20% recorded once. The data are from a study of human T cells and chemical hapten exposure. Study-wide background: The variation in per-sample TCR yields arose mainly from small differences in pooled library volumes.

Total RNA was isolated from unfractionated whole blood. The origin of this receptor is a human donor in good health. This sequence joins TRBV6-5 and TRBJ2-7, with 8 bases fitting TRBD1. CDR3 coding DNA: TGTGCCAGCACCGGGGGACAGGCCTACGAGCAGTACTTC. This sequence encodes CASTGGQAYEQYF.